What follows are 9 T cell receptor beta chains derived from one specimen sequenced in a study of blood T cells in healthy people across ages. PCR was performed a second time for 7 to 11 cycles using a sample-barcoded 5' primer and a J-beta primer mix. TCRdb fed the 5' RACE reads into MiXCR, producing one record per CDR3 protein. The data hold roughly 1.4 million distinct CDR3 sequences, with around 59% observed a single time. The sequencing sample was made of blood. These TCRs come from a man aged 18 to 29 in good health.

J is TRBJ2-1 and V is TRBV20-1; D tentatively reads TRBD1 or TRBD2 (5 bases each). The germline V and J ends were trimmed by 3 bases and 8 bases, with 11 bases remaining between them. This CDR3 is 12 amino acids long. The V gene's germline CDR1 is DFQATT and CDR2 SNEGSKA (reference sequence). DNA for the CDR3: TGCAGTGCTAGTCTAGGGACGGATGAGCAGTTCTTC. Protein sequence: CSASLGTDEQFF.

The chain recombines TRBV27 with TRBJ2-7; 10 bases align to TRBD2. Per the germline V gene, CDR1 is MNHEY and CDR2 is SMNVEV (reference sequence). The CDR3 contains 16 residues. J was trimmed by 4 bases and V by 2 bases; bases with no gene match: 8. The CDR3, as DNA: TGTGCCAGCAGTTTAAACCTAGCGGGAGTTTCTTACGAGCAGTACTTC. It translates to CASSLNLAGVSYEQYF.

This clonotype came up many times. The chain is built from TRBV20-1 and TRBJ2-2, with 9 bases matching TRBD2. From germline, CDR1 is DFQATT and CDR2 SNEGSKA (reference sequence). The CDR3 extends over 15 amino acids. V gave up 6 bases and J gave up 3 bases; unmatched junction bases: 8. In DNA form, the CDR3 reads TGCAGTGCCACTCCCGGCGGGAGGGACACCGGGGAGCTGTTTTTT. This sequence encodes CSATPGGRDTGELFF.

The V and J genes are TRBV5-6 and TRBJ1-1; 7 nucleotides match TRBD1. Germline CDR1 is SGHDT and CDR2 is YYEEEE. The length of the CDR3 is 15 residues. V trimming: 2 bases; J trimming: 7 bases; junction bases outside the gene matches: 11. For the CDR3, the DNA is TGTGCCAGCAGCTTCAACAGGGGCCCTCAGAGTGAAGCTTTCTTT. Translating gives CASSFNRGPQSEAFF.

The CDR3 DNA reads as TGTGCCAGCAGCCGGGACAGGGGATTTCCAAACGAGCAGTACTTC. Translation gives CASSRDRGFPNEQYF. The chain couples TRBV28 to TRBJ2-7, with 10 nucleotides matching TRBD1. Germline V gene sequence: CDR1 MDHEN, CDR2 SYDVKM. With 6 bases clipped from V and 5 bases from J, the junction kept 10 bases outside the gene matches. The CDR3 length is 15 residues.

The chain has TRBV5-1 and TRBJ2-1, with 10 nucleotides matching TRBD1. The germline V gene encodes CDR1 SGHRS and CDR2 YFSETQ. This CDR3 has 21 amino acids. V was clipped by 7 bases and J by 0 bases; unmatched bases: 22. The CDR3 loop reads CASHLRDRGDKFKGSYNEQFF. The CDR3, as DNA: TGCGCCAGCCACCTCCGGGACAGGGGAGATAAATTTAAAGGCTCCTACAATGAGCAGTTCTTC.

This chain joins TRBV5-1 and TRBJ2-3, with D hard to call. V was pared by 3 bases and J by 0 bases, with 14 bases between. Per germline, CDR1 SGHRS and CDR2 YFSETQ. The CDR3 extends over 16 amino acids. The DNA of the CDR3 is TGCGCCAGCAGCTCAGAAGGACGGCTTAGCACAGATACGCAGTATTTT. It is translated as CASSSEGRLSTDTQYF.

The chain couples TRBV15 to TRBJ2-3; no clear D. The germline V gene encodes CDR1 LNHNV and CDR2 YYDKDF (reference sequence). The CDR3 spans 12 residues. With 9 bases removed from V and 8 bases from J, the gap between germline ends came to 15 bases. DNA for the CDR3: TGTGCCACTCCGGACCCTTCTGGTACGCAGTATTTT. Translation gives CATPDPSGTQYF.

This clonotype was seen just once. The chain is built from TRBV9 and TRBJ2-2; possibly TRBD2 for D (5 bases). CDR3 length: 12 amino acids. The V and J ends lost 4 bases and 7 bases respectively, with 8 bases between them. The germline CDR1 and CDR2 sequences are SGDLS and YYNGEE. The CDR3, as DNA: TGTGCCAGCAGCCCCGGGATCGGGGAGCTGTTTTTT. Translation gives CASSPGIGELFF.